These T cell receptor beta chains were read from a single sample in a study of memory CD4+ T cells and cytomegalovirus serostatus. Sequencing was performed with immunoSEQ multiplex PCR; in TCRdb, only in-frame clones are kept and a portion is missing. Found here are 30,000 to 50,000 clones, around 84% of them singletons; the top ten hold 0.75% to 0.9%. Source material: memory CD4+ T cells from blood. The receptors derive from an adult in good health and CMV-seronegative. CDR3s include the opening cysteine and the closing phenylalanine or tryptophan. Fields, in order: V gene, J gene, clone size, D gene, CDR3 DNA, CDR3 protein. The D gene is left open where the match is weak. Some rows mark clone size as missing; the rest say once, few, many or name a class of expanded clone.

V: TRBV30; J: TRBJ2-2; size: few; D: TRBD1; DNA: TGTGCCTCACAGGGGATGTATAACACCGGGGAGCTGTTTTTT; CDR3: CASQGMYNTGELFF
V: TRBV7-8; J: TRBJ2-7; size: .; D: .; DNA: TGTGCCAGCAGCCGACCCCGGGACACCGCCTACGAGCAGTACTTC; CDR3: CASSRPRDTAYEQYF
V: TRBV10-1; J: TRBJ1-5; size: .; D: TRBD1; DNA: TGCGCCAGCAGCCTTCTGGGACAGGTGCTCAATCAGCCCCAGCATTTT; CDR3: CASSLLGQVLNQPQHF
V: TRBV2; J: TRBJ1-1; size: .; D: .; DNA: TGTGCCATCCTCAGGGCCGAATCTGAAGCTTTCTTT; CDR3: CAILRAESEAFF
V: TRBV6-5; J: TRBJ1-2; size: .; D: .; DNA: TGTGCCAGCAGTTACTCAGGGATGAACTATGGCTACACCTTC; CDR3: CASSYSGMNYGYTF
V: TRBV7-2; J: TRBJ1-2; size: .; D: .; DNA: TGTGCCAGCAGCTTTGAATTGGGGGCCCCCTTAAATGGCTACACCTTC; CDR3: CASSFELGAPLNGYTF
V: TRBV11-2; J: TRBJ2-5; size: .; D: .; DNA: TGTGCCAGCAGCTTAGTTGTGGGGGGGCAAGTCCAGTACTTC; CDR3: CASSLVVGGQVQYF
V: TRBV7-2; J: TRBJ2-7; size: once; D: TRBD2; DNA: TGTGCCAGCAGCGCAGCGGGGGGGCCTGTTAGTTTCGAGCAGTACTTC; CDR3: CASSAAGGPVSFEQYF
V: TRBV6-1; J: TRBJ2-7; size: .; D: .; DNA: TGTGCCAGCAGTGTAAACACCCCTCGAGAGCAGTACTTC; CDR3: CASSVNTPREQYF
V: TRBV10-3; J: TRBJ2-7; size: few; D: .; DNA: TGTGCCATCAGTGGGGGCCTTTTACAGGGTTACGAGCAGTACTTC; CDR3: CAISGGLLQGYEQYF
V: TRBV7-9; J: TRBJ1-1; size: .; D: .; DNA: TGTGCCGCAGCCGGGTCTAACACTGAAGCTTTCTTT; CDR3: CAAAGSNTEAFF
V: TRBV7-9; J: TRBJ1-2; size: .; D: .; DNA: TGTGCCAGCAGCCAATCAGGGAGCCTAGGTGGCTACACCTTC; CDR3: CASSQSGSLGGYTF
V: TRBV6-4; J: TRBJ2-1; size: .; D: TRBD1; DNA: TGTGCCAGCAGTGTCGGGACAGGGGATTGGAATGAGCAGTTCTTC; CDR3: CASSVGTGDWNEQFF
V: TRBV19; J: TRBJ1-3; size: .; D: .; DNA: TGTGCCAGTAGTATCGGACTAACCACTGGAAACACCATATATTTT; CDR3: CASSIGLTTGNTIYF
V: TRBV30; J: TRBJ1-2; size: .; D: .; DNA: TGTGCCTGGAGTGTACTGGGAGTTAACTATGGCTACACCTTC; CDR3: CAWSVLGVNYGYTF
V: TRBV7-9; J: TRBJ1-4; size: .; D: TRBD1; DNA: TGTGCCAGCAGCACGGGACAGACAACTAATGAAAAACTGTTTTTT; CDR3: CASSTGQTTNEKLFF
V: TRBV19; J: TRBJ2-5; size: .; D: .; DNA: TGTGCCAGTAGTATGGGGGAGACCCAGTACTTC; CDR3: CASSMGETQYF
V: TRBV5-4; J: TRBJ1-1; size: .; D: .; DNA: TGTGCCAGCAGCTTGGCGACAGGAACTGAAGCTTTCTTT; CDR3: CASSLATGTEAFF
V: TRBV2; J: TRBJ1-5; size: .; D: TRBD1; DNA: TGTGCCACAAACAGGGGCGACCAGCCCCAGCATTTT; CDR3: CATNRGDQPQHF
V: TRBV19; J: TRBJ2-6; size: .; D: TRBD1; DNA: TGTGCCAGTAGTATGGGAGCCGGGACAGGGGGCTCCAACGTCCTGACTTTC; CDR3: CASSMGAGTGGSNVLTF
V: TRBV7-2; J: TRBJ2-7; size: .; D: TRBD1; DNA: TGTGCCAGCAGCTTAGAGCAGGGGGCTTGGAACGAGCAGTACTTC; CDR3: CASSLEQGAWNEQYF
V: TRBV18; J: TRBJ2-2; size: .; D: TRBD1; DNA: TGTGCCAGCTCACCATGGGAGCGGACAGGAAACACCGGGGAGCTGTTTTTT; CDR3: CASSPWERTGNTGELFF
V: TRBV5-4; J: TRBJ2-2; size: .; D: TRBD1; DNA: TGTGCCAGCAGCTTGGCATCAACGGGACAGGGAATAACCGGGGAGCTGTTTTTT; CDR3: CASSLASTGQGITGELFF
V: TRBV10-3; J: TRBJ2-7; size: .; D: .; DNA: TGTGCCATCAGTGAGTCGAACGAGCAGTACTTC; CDR3: CAISESNEQYF
V: TRBV7-6; J: TRBJ1-5; size: .; D: TRBD1; DNA: TGTGCCAGCAGCTTAGGGGGGGGACAGGGCCCCAATCAGCCCCAGCATTTT; CDR3: CASSLGGGQGPNQPQHF
V: TRBV4-2; J: TRBJ2-1; size: few; D: .; DNA: TGTGCCAGCAGCCACAGACGGGGTCACAATGAGCAGTTCTTC; CDR3: CASSHRRGHNEQFF
V: TRBV2; J: TRBJ1-1; size: .; D: .; DNA: TGTGCCAGCAGTGATTGGGAGGGTAGATGGTCCACTGAAGCTTTCTTT; CDR3: CASSDWEGRWSTEAFF
V: TRBV6-5; J: TRBJ1-1; size: .; D: TRBD1; DNA: TGTGCCAGCAGTAATAGCAGGGGGCAGACTGAAGCTTTCTTT; CDR3: CASSNSRGQTEAFF
V: TRBV6-6; J: TRBJ1-1; size: .; D: .; DNA: TGTGCCAGCAGGTTGAGCGGACAGACGAACACTGAAGCTTTCTTT; CDR3: CASRLSGQTNTEAFF
V: TRBV30; J: TRBJ1-3; size: .; D: .; DNA: TGTGCCTGGGCTGGGACCGGGCTCGGAAACACCATATATTTT; CDR3: CAWAGTGLGNTIYF
V: TRBV6-1; J: TRBJ1-1; size: .; D: TRBD1; DNA: TGTGCCAGCAGTCCTCTACAGACAGGGGGCACTGAAGCTTTCTTT; CDR3: CASSPLQTGGTEAFF
V: TRBV7-2; J: TRBJ2-2; size: few; D: TRBD1; DNA: TGTGCCAGCAGCTTAGCCCGGTGGGGGCGGTTGGACAGGGGGAACGCCGGGGAGCTGTTTTTT; CDR3: CASSLARWGRLDRGNAGELFF
V: TRBV5-4; J: TRBJ2-7; size: .; D: TRBD2; DNA: TGTGCCAGCAGATTGACTAGCGGGGACTCCTCCTACGAGCAGTACTTC; CDR3: CASRLTSGDSSYEQYF
V: TRBV7-7; J: TRBJ2-2; size: .; D: .; DNA: TGTGCCAGCAGCTTAGCGGGGGGGCTTGGCACCGGGGAGCTGTTTTTT; CDR3: CASSLAGGLGTGELFF
V: TRBV11-3; J: TRBJ2-5; size: .; D: .; DNA: TGTGCCAGCAGCACGGGACGGACTGTCCAAGAGACCCAGTACTTC; CDR3: CASSTGRTVQETQYF